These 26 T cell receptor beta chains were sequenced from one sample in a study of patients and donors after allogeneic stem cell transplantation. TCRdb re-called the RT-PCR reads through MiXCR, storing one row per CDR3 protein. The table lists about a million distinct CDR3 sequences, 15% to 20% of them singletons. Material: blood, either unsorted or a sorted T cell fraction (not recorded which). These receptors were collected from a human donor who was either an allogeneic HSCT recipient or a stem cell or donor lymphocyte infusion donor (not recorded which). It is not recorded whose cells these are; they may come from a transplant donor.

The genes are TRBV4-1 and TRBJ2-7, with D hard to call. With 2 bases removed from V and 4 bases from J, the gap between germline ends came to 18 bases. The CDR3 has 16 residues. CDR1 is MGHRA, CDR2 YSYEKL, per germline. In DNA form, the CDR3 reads TGCGCCAGCAGCCAACTGCGGTCGGCCCCTGGGTACGAGCAGTACTTC. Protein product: CASSQLRSAPGYEQYF.

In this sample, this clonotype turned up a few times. DNA for the CDR3: TGTGCCAGCCTAGATACCGGGACAGGGGTTGGCGAGCAGTACTTC. Residues: CASLDTGTGVGEQYF. This chain links TRBV10-3 with TRBJ2-7; 10 nucleotides agree with TRBD1. Germline CDR1 ENHRY, CDR2 SYGVKD. The CDR3 contains 15 residues. With 10 bases clipped from V and 6 bases from J, the junction kept 15 bases outside the gene matches.

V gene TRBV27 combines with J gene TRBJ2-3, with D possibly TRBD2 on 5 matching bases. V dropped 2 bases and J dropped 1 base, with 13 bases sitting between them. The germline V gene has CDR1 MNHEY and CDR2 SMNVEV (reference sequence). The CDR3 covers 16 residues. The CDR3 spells CASSLTPGMGTDTQYF. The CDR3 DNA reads TGTGCCAGCAGTTTAACGCCCGGGATGGGCACAGATACGCAGTATTTT.

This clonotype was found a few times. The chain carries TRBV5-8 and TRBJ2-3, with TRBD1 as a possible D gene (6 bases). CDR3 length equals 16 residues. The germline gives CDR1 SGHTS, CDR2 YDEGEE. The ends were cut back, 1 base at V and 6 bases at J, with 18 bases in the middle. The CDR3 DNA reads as TGTGCCAGCAGCTTGCTTAGTCAGGGGCAAGCCGATACGCAGTATTTT. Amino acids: CASSLLSQGQADTQYF.

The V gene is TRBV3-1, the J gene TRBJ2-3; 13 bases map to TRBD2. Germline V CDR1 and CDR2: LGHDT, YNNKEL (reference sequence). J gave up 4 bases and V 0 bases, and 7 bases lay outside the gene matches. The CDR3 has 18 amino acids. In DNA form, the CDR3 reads TGTGCCAGCAGCCAAGATCACCCGGGACTAGCGGGACCAGATACGCAGTATTTT. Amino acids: CASSQDHPGLAGPDTQYF.

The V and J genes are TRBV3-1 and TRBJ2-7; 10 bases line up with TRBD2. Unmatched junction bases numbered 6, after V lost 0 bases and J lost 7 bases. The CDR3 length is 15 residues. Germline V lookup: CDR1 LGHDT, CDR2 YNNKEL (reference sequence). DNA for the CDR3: TGTGCCAGCAGCCAAGATGGGACTAGCGTGGATGAGCAGTACTTC. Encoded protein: CASSQDGTSVDEQYF.

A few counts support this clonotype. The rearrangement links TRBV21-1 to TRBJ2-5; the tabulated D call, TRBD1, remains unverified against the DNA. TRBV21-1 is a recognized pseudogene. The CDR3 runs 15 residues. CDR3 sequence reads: CASSKAGSRGETQYF. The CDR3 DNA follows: TGTGCCAGCAGCAAAGCGGGGTCTAGGGGAGAGACCCAGTACTTC.

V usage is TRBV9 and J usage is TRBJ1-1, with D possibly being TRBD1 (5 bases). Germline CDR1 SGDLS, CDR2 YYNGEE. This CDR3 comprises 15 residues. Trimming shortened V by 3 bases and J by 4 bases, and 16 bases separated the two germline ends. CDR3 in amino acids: CASSASDILGTEAFF. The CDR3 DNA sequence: TGTGCCAGCAGCGCATCGGACATTTTAGGCACTGAAGCTTTCTTT.

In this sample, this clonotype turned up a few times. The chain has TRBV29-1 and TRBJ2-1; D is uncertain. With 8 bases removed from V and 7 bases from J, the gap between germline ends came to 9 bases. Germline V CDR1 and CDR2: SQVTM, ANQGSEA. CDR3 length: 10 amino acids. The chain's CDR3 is CSSAGNEQFF. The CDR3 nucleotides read TGCAGCTCAGCCGGGAATGAGCAGTTCTTC.

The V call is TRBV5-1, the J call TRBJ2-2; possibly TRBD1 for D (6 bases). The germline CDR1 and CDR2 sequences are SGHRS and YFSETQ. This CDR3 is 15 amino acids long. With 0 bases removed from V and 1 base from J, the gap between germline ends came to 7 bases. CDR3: CASSLDRVNTGELFF. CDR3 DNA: TGCGCCAGCAGCTTGGACAGGGTGAACACCGGGGAGCTGTTTTTT.

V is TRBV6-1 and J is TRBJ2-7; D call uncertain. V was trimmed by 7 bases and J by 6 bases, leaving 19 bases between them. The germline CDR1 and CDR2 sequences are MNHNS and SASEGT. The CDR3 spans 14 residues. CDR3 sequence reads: CASTSAGASSEQYF. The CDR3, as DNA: TGTGCCAGCACTTCAGCCGGCGCCTCTAGCGAGCAGTACTTC.

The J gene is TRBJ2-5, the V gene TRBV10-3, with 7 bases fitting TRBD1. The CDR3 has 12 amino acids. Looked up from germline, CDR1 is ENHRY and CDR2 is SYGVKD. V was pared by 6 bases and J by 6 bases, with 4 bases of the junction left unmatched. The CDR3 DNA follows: TGTGCCATCAGAACAGGGGAAAAGACCCAGTACTTC. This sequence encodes CAIRTGEKTQYF.

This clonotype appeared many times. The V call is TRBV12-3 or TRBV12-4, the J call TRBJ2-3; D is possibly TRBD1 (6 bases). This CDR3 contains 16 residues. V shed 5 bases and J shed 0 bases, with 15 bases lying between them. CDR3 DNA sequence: TGTGCCAGCAGTCCCAACAGGGCAAGGAGCACAGATACGCAGTATTTT. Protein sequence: CASSPNRARSTDTQYF.

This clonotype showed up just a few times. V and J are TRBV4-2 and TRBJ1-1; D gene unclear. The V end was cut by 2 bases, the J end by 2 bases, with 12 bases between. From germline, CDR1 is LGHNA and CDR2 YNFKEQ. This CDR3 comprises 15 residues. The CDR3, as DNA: TGTGCCAGCAGCCAATCTCCCGTCGCAAACACTGAAGCTTTCTTT. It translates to CASSQSPVANTEAFF.

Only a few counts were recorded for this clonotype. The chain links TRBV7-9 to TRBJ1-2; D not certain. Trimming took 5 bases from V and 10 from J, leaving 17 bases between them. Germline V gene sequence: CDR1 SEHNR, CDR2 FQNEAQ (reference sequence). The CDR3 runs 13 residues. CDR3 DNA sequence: TGTGCCAGCAGCCATCCCCTTGGCCAGGACTACACCTTC. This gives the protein CASSHPLGQDYTF. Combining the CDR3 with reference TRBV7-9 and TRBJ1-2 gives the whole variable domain DTGVSQNPRHKITKRGQNVTFRCDPISEHNRLYWYRQTLGQGPEFLTYFQNEAQLEKSRLLSDRFSAERPKGSFSTLEIQRTEQGDSAMYLCASSHPLGQDYTFGSGTRLTVV.

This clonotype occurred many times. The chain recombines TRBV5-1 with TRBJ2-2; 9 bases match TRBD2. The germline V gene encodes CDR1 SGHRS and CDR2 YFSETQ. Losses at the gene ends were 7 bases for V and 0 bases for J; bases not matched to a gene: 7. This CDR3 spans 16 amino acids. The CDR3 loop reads CASETSGAANTGELFF. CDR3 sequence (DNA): TGCGCCAGCGAGACTAGCGGAGCCGCGAACACCGGGGAGCTGTTTTTT.

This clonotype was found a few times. This CDR3 is CASSLISGADEQYF. CDR3 nucleotides: TGTGCCAGCAGCTTAATTAGCGGGGCCGACGAGCAGTACTTC. J is TRBJ2-7 and V is TRBV7-9; TRBD2 agrees at 8 bases. V lost 2 bases and J lost 5; bases outside the gene matches: 5. CDR1 is SEHNR and CDR2 is FQNEAQ in the germline V gene (reference sequence). There are 14 residues in the CDR3.

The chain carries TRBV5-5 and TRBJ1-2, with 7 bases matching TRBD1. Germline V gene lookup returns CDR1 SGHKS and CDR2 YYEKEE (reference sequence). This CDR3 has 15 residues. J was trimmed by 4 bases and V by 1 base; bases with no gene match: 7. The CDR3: CASSLWQGDTYGYTF. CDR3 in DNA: TGTGCCAGCAGCTTGTGGCAGGGGGACACCTATGGCTACACCTTC.

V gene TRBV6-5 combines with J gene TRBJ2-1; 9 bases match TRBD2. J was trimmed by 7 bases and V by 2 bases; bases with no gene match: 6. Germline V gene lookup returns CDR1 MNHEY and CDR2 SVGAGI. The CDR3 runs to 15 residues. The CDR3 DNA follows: TGTGCCAGCAGTTACCTAGCGGGAAGTGGGAATGAGCAGTTCTTC. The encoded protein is CASSYLAGSGNEQFF.

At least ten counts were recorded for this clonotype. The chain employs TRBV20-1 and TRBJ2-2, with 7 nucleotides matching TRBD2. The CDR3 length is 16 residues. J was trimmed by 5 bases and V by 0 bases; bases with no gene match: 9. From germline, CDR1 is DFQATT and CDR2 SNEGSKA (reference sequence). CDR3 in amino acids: CSARELGGSRTGELFF. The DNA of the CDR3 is TGCAGTGCTAGAGAGCTCGGCGGGAGTCGTACCGGGGAGCTGTTTTTT.

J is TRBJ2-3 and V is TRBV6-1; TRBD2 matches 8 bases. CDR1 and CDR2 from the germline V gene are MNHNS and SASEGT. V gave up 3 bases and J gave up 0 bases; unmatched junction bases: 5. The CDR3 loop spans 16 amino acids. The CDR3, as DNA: TGTGCCAGCAGTGACCGACTAGCGCTGAGCACAGATACGCAGTATTTT. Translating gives CASSDRLALSTDTQYF.

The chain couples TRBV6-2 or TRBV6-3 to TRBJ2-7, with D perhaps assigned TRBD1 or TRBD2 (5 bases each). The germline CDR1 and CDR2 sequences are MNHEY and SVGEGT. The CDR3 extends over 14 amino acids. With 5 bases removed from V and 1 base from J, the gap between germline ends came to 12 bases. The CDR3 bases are TGTGCCAGCAGTCCGGGACGGCCGTCCTACGAGCAGTACTTC. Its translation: CASSPGRPSYEQYF.

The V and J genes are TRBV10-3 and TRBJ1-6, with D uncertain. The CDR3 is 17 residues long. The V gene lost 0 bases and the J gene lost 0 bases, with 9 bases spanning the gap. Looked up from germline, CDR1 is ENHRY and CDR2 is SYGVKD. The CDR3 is CAISESRLSSYNSPLHF. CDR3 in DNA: TGTGCCATCAGTGAGTCGAGGTTGAGCTCCTATAATTCACCCCTCCACTTT.

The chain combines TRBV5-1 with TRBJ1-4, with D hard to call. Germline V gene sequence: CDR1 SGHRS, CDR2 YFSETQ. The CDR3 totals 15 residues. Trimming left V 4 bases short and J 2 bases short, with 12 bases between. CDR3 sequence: CASSNSRSTNEKLFF. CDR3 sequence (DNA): TGCGCCAGCAGCAACTCGAGAAGCACTAATGAAAAACTGTTTTTT.

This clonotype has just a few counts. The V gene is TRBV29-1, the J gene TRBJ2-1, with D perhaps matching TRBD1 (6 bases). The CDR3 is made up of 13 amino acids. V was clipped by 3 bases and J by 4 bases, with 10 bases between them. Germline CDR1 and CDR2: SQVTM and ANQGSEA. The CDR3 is CSVEFTGYNEQFF. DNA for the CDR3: TGCAGCGTTGAGTTTACAGGGTACAATGAGCAGTTCTTC.

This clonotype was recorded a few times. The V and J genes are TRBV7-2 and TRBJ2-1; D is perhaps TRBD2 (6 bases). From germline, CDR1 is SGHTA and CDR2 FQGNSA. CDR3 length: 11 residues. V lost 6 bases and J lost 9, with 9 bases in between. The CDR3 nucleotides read TGTGCCAGCAGTTCGGGACTTGAGCAGTTCTTC. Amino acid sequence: CASSSGLEQFF. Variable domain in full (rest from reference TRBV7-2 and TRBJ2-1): GAGVSQSPSNKVTEKGKDVELRCDPISGHTALYWYRQSLGQGLEFLIYFQGNSAPDKSGLPSDRFSAERTGGSVSTLTIQRTQQEDSAVYLCASSSGLEQFFGPGTRLTVL.